This T cell receptor (beta chain) was obtained from a study of beta chain features in type 1 diabetes. Across the whole study: Regarding age, gender and cell yields, patients proved similar to healthy donors.

The V and J ends lost 8 bases and 4 bases respectively, with 20 bases between them. The CDR3 consists of 15 residues. The V gene's germline CDR1 is MDHEN and CDR2 SYDVKM. This clone has a handful of counts. Its antigen is as yet unknown. Whole-study findings and limits: People with Type 1 diabetes carried modestly yet significantly shorter TCRB CDR3s in all four CD4+ subsets.

Expressed TCRB transcripts were sequenced because the isolated RNA had all been reverse transcribed beforehand. Only in-frame clones appear in the TCRdb table, and some are missing; sequencing was by immunoSEQ multiplex PCR. This table holds tens of thousands of clones, more than 65% found once. V gene TRBV28 combines with J gene TRBJ1-2; D gene ambiguous. The sequenced sample consisted of stem cell memory CD4+ T cells from blood. This clonotype was obtained from a woman in her thirties or forties with type 1 diabetes. The CDR3 protein is CASSRRAGRSYGYTF. The CDR3 coding sequence is TGTGCCAGCTCGAGGAGGGCAGGACGAAGCTATGGCTACACCTTC.